These 21 T cell receptor beta chains originate from one sample sequenced in a study of a mutant IDH1 vaccine in newly diagnosed glioma (dated by TCRdb to the early 2020s). Libraries were constructed by the immunoSEQ multiplex PCR assay. Sourced from immuneACCESS, this table was stored by TCRdb with only in-frame sequences that have V and J called. A share of the clones is absent; for the studies checked, an unresolved V gene accounts for under half, and the remainder has no known explanation. The sample profile shows tens of thousands of clones; over 70% of them were found once. Together, the top ten hold 10% to 15% of the sample. No antigen has been identified for these receptors. The time point label, read with the paper, signifies: week 23, last vaccination. Every vaccine dose consisted of 300 ug of a 20-mer mutant IDH1 peptide in Montanide, administered subcutaneously together with topical imiquimod.

Sequenced material: PBMCs, taken from a glioma patient whose treatment included an IDH1 peptide vaccine. The receptors here all came from a young man with glioma.

This chain joins TRBV5-5 and TRBJ2-7; D is unclear. Germline-derived CDR1 and CDR2 are SGHKS and YYEKEE (reference sequence). V lost 2 bases and J lost 2, with 5 bases in between. The CDR3 consists of 12 residues. The CDR3 loop reads CASSFGPYEQYF. CDR3 bases: TGTGCCAGCAGCTTCGGGCCCTACGAGCAGTACTTC.

With regard to this clone: One end of the junction is discordant with germline, which a read error may explain. J is TRBJ2-2 and V is TRBV19, with D perhaps matching TRBD2 (7 bases). The germline V gene encodes CDR1 LNHDA and CDR2 SQIVND (reference sequence). This CDR3 spans 15 amino acids. CDR3 DNA: TGTGCTAGTAACGGGGGGCCAACGAACACCGGGGAGCTGTTTTTT. This encodes CASNGGPTNTGELFF.

This chain links TRBV11-2 with TRBJ2-4, with 7 positions matching TRBD1. With 1 base clipped from V and 0 bases from J, the junction kept 3 bases outside the gene matches. The CDR3 contains 16 residues. The germline gives CDR1 SGHAT, CDR2 FQNNGV. CDR3 loop: CASSLGGTAAKNIQYF. The CDR3 DNA reads TGTGCCAGCAGCTTAGGGGGGACAGCAGCCAAAAACATTCAGTACTTC.

This clone was counted only a few times. This chain connects TRBV4-1 to TRBJ1-4; D remains unclear. Germline values: CDR1 MGHRA, CDR2 YSYEKL. This CDR3 region has 13 residues. V dropped 1 base and J dropped 8 bases, with 8 bases sitting between them. As DNA, the CDR3 is TGCGCCAGCAGCCAAGTTGGGAGGGAAAAACTGTTTTTT. It is translated as CASSQVGREKLFF.

The chain joins TRBV27 to TRBJ2-7; D could derive from TRBD1 or TRBD2 (5 bases each). CDR1 and CDR2 (germline): MNHEY, SMNVEV (reference sequence). The V end lost 4 bases, the J end lost 0 bases, and 10 bases lay between the germline ends. The CDR3 covers 14 residues. The DNA of the CDR3 is TGTGCCAGCAGTTCCTCAGGGACCTCCTACGAGCAGTACTTC. Amino acids: CASSSSGTSYEQYF.

This clone has just a few counts. The chain joins TRBV30 to TRBJ1-4; a possible D gene is TRBD1 (5 bases). This CDR3 has 12 amino acids. Germline V CDR1 and CDR2: GTSNPN, SVGIG (reference sequence). Trimming removed 3 bases from V and 7 bases from J, with 9 bases in between. In DNA form, the CDR3 reads TGTGCCTGGAGAGGAGGGGCTGAAAAACTGTTTTTT. This sequence encodes CAWRGGAEKLFF.

J is TRBJ1-2 and V is TRBV27; a possible D gene is TRBD1 (6 bases). The CDR3 is 15 amino acids. From germline, CDR1 is MNHEY and CDR2 SMNVEV (reference sequence). V was pared by 5 bases and J by 5 bases, with 18 bases between. The CDR3 is CASSTSQGWGYGYTF. CDR3 DNA: TGTGCCAGCAGTACATCACAGGGTTGGGGATATGGCTACACCTTC.

The rearrangement uses TRBV29-1 and TRBJ2-7; TRBD1 agrees at 8 bases. V was pared by 1 base and J by 4 bases, with 3 bases of the junction left unmatched. This CDR3 region has 13 residues. Germline V gene data show CDR1 as SQVTM and CDR2 as ANQGSEA. CDR3 region: CSVEGTGQYEQYF. CDR3 sequence (DNA): TGCAGCGTTGAAGGGACAGGGCAGTACGAGCAGTACTTC.

This clone has a single count. V gene TRBV30 combines with J gene TRBJ2-5; the match to TRBD2 covers 7 bases. This CDR3 has 16 amino acids. J gave up 1 base and V 0 bases, and 8 bases lay outside the gene matches. The germline V gene encodes CDR1 GTSNPN and CDR2 SVGIG (reference sequence). The CDR3 is CAWSVGPASGQETQYF. The CDR3 DNA follows: TGTGCCTGGAGTGTAGGGCCGGCTAGCGGCCAAGAGACCCAGTACTTC.

The chain recombines TRBV30 with TRBJ2-7; 10 nucleotides line up with TRBD1. The V gene end was trimmed by 5 bases and the J gene end by 3 bases; junction bases not matched to a gene: 7. In germline, CDR1 is GTSNPN, CDR2 SVGIG (reference sequence). The CDR3 contains 14 residues. CDR3 region: CAWGPGTGVYEQYF. The CDR3 DNA sequence: TGTGCCTGGGGTCCCGGGACAGGGGTCTACGAGCAGTACTTC.

Here the CDR3 reads CAITASDAMNTEAFF. The CDR3 DNA sequence: TGTGCCATCACGGCCTCAGACGCCATGAACACTGAAGCTTTCTTT. This chain links TRBV10-3 with TRBJ1-1; D is undetermined. The V and J ends lost 7 bases and 0 bases respectively, with 15 bases between them. The V gene's germline CDR1 is ENHRY and CDR2 SYGVKD. The CDR3 extends over 15 amino acids.

This clone has just one count. This chain uses TRBV9 with TRBJ1-2, with 12 nucleotides matching TRBD1. The J segment lost 1 base and the V segment lost 5 bases, leaving 9 bases of the junction unmatched. This CDR3 region has 17 residues. Germline loops: CDR1 SGDLS, CDR2 YYNGEE. The CDR3 sequence is CASRSGTGGQINYGYTF. For the CDR3, the DNA is TGTGCCAGCAGATCTGGGACAGGGGGCCAGATTAACTATGGCTACACCTTC.

This sequence joins TRBV5-1 and TRBJ2-7; D uncertain. Trimming pared 0 bases from V and 0 bases from J, leaving 10 bases between. CDR1 and CDR2 (germline): SGHRS, YFSETQ. This CDR3 contains 15 residues. The DNA of the CDR3 is TGCGCCAGCAGCTTGGCCACCAGGAGCTCCTACGAGCAGTACTTC. Amino acid sequence: CASSLATRSSYEQYF.

The chain has TRBV5-1 and TRBJ1-1, with TRBD1 matching over 10 bases. The CDR3 is made up of 16 amino acids. Germline CDR1 is SGHRS and CDR2 is YFSETQ. The ends lost 5 bases at V and 4 bases at J; junction bases unmatched: 11. In DNA form, the CDR3 reads TGCGCCAGCAGGGGACAGGGGATAGGTTGGGCCACTGAAGCTTTCTTT. It translates to CASRGQGIGWATEAFF.

The chain joins TRBV4-3 to TRBJ1-5; 11 bases line up with TRBD1. CDR1 and CDR2 from the germline V gene are LGHNA and YSLEER. Losses at the gene ends were 4 bases for V and 3 bases for J; bases not matched to a gene: 5. The CDR3 runs 16 residues. CDR3 protein: CASSPDRGRTNQPQHF. CDR3 DNA: TGCGCCAGCAGCCCGGACAGGGGGCGAACCAATCAGCCCCAGCATTTT.

This clone was observed a single time. The chain is built from TRBV6-5 and TRBJ2-7, with TRBD1 matching 7 bases. The CDR3 is made up of 16 amino acids. Germline CDR1 and CDR2: MNHEY and SVGAGI. Trimming cost V 4 bases and J 1 base; bases outside gene matches: 10. The CDR3 loop is CASSSIRQGRSYEQYF. CDR3 nucleotides: TGTGCCAGCAGTTCTATCCGACAGGGTCGGTCCTACGAGCAGTACTTC.

The CDR3 nucleotides are TGTGCCAGCAGCTACAGACCCGACAGGGACGGCTACACCTTC. This gives the protein CASSYRPDRDGYTF. V gene TRBV11-3 combines with J gene TRBJ1-2, with 7 bases identical to TRBD1. Losses at the gene ends were 4 bases for V and 8 bases for J; bases not matched to a gene: 10. The CDR3 has 14 residues. Looked up from germline, CDR1 is SGHNT and CDR2 is YENEEA.

V is TRBV19 and J is TRBJ1-1, with D maybe TRBD1 (6 bases). The germline V and J ends were trimmed by 5 bases and 1 base, with 17 bases remaining between them. Germline V gene lookup returns CDR1 LNHDA and CDR2 SQIVND (reference sequence). The CDR3 runs to 16 residues. The CDR3 sequence: CASSPTPGQKNTEAFF. CDR3 DNA: TGTGCCAGTAGTCCAACCCCGGGACAAAAGAACACTGAAGCTTTCTTT.

This chain links TRBV18 with TRBJ2-1, with a possible D match to TRBD2 (5 bases). Trimming shortened V by 8 bases and J by 9 bases, and 17 bases separated the two germline ends. CDR1 KGHSH and CDR2 LQKENI come from the germline V gene. CDR3 length: 13 amino acids. The CDR3 coding sequence is TGTGCCAGCATAACTAGAGGGAGTAGTGAGCAGTTCTTC. It specifies CASITRGSSEQFF.

The gene calls are TRBV5-1 and TRBJ2-3; tentative D call: TRBD1 (6 bases). This CDR3 has 14 residues. The germline V and J ends were trimmed by 0 bases and 4 bases, with 9 bases remaining between them. Germline V gene data show CDR1 as SGHRS and CDR2 as YFSETQ. The CDR3 is CASSLDRVPDTQYF. The CDR3 DNA reads TGCGCCAGCAGCTTGGACAGGGTCCCAGATACGCAGTATTTT. Filled out from reference TRBV5-1 and TRBJ2-3, the complete variable domain reads KAGVTQTPRYLIKTRGQQVTLSCSPISGHRSVSWYQQTPGQGLQFLFEYFSETQRNKGNFPGRFSGRQFSNSRSEMNVSTLELGDSALYLCASSLDRVPDTQYFGPGTRLTVL.

The chain combines TRBV19 with TRBJ2-2, with D perhaps matching TRBD1 (6 bases). The V end lost 2 bases, the J end lost 3 bases, and 16 bases lay between the germline ends. This CDR3 comprises 17 residues. Germline CDR1 reads LNHDA; CDR2 reads SQIVND (reference sequence). The CDR3 bases are TGTGCCAGTAGTATAATCCGGGGTCAGGGGTACACCGGGGAGCTGTTTTTT. Its protein is CASSIIRGQGYTGELFF.